The 5 T cell receptor beta chains below come from one sample, sequenced in a study of T cells after yellow fever vaccination. TCRdb independently ran MiXCR on the 5' RACE reads; one entry per CDR3 protein. The sample consists of about 260,000 distinct CDR3 sequences, 10% to 15% of them appearing once. This sample comprised CD4+ T cells sorted from PBMCs, obtained 45 days after the yellow fever booster vaccination. All receptors come from a man aged 30 to 45 who received the YFV17D yellow fever vaccine.

This clonotype was observed a few times. V and J are TRBV27 and TRBJ1-1; 9 bases line up with TRBD1. Germline CDR1 reads MNHEY; CDR2 reads SMNVEV (reference sequence). This CDR3 is built from 14 residues. Trimming removed 6 bases from V and 7 bases from J; junction bases left unmatched: 9. CDR3 nucleotide sequence: TGTGCCAGCAGAGTCCGGGACAGGGTCAATGAAGCTTTCTTT. Its translation is CASRVRDRVNEAFF.

This clonotype occurred many times. The chain employs TRBV20-1 and TRBJ2-7; the D gene is possibly TRBD1 (6 bases). Germline CDR1 and CDR2: DFQATT and SNEGSKA (reference sequence). Trimming took 6 bases from V and 1 from J, leaving 10 bases between them. The CDR3 runs 12 residues. The CDR3 is CSAPGQSYEQYF. For the CDR3, the DNA is TGCAGTGCCCCTGGACAGTCCTACGAGCAGTACTTC.

This clonotype was counted between two and nine times. The chain combines TRBV7-2 with TRBJ2-4; D is tentatively TRBD1 or TRBD2 (6 bases each). CDR1 is SGHTA, CDR2 FQGNSA, per germline. The V end was cut by 5 bases, the J end by 14 bases, with 22 bases between. This CDR3 has 14 amino acids. The CDR3 loop reads CASSPPGQKAGKYF. For the CDR3, the DNA is TGTGCCAGCAGCCCACCGGGACAAAAGGCGGGAAAGTACTTC.

This clonotype turned up a few times. The chain combines TRBV7-2 with TRBJ2-1, with D maybe TRBD2 (6 bases). Trimming cost V 3 bases and J 4 bases, with 13 bases left between them. This CDR3 is 15 amino acids long. Germline assignment: CDR1 SGHTA and CDR2 FQGNSA. CDR3 coding DNA: TGTGCCAGCAGCTTTAGGCGGGATGGATACAATGAGCAGTTCTTC. Its translation is CASSFRRDGYNEQFF.

There are a few counts of this clonotype. The rearrangement links TRBV5-1 to TRBJ2-7; D uncertain. The CDR3 spans 17 residues. CDR1 and CDR2 (germline): SGHRS, YFSETQ. Trimming stripped 2 bases from V and 0 bases from J, with 18 bases between. The CDR3 DNA reads as TGCGCCAGCAGCTTACGAGCCCCAACAGACGGCTCCTACGAGCAGTACTTC. Its translation: CASSLRAPTDGSYEQYF.